These 9 T cell receptor beta chains were sequenced from one sample in a study of blood T cell repertoires in COVID-19. The data were produced by immunoSEQ multiplex PCR, yet TCRdb's version contains in-frame clones alone and is incomplete. The sample yields about 130,000 clones, 85% to 90% seen once. Sequencing was done on a sample of peripheral blood. The receptors were gathered from an elderly woman with acute or convalescent COVID-19.

The chain joins TRBV5-4 to TRBJ1-2; no firm D call. The ends were cut back, 2 bases at V and 2 bases at J, with 10 bases in the middle. Germline V gene data show CDR1 as SGHNT and CDR2 as YYREEE (reference sequence). This CDR3 spans 14 amino acids. The CDR3 region has the DNA TGTGCCAGCAGCTTCGGGATAGGGAACTATGGCTACACCTTC. Translation: CASSFGIGNYGYTF. The complete variable domain, with remaining parts taken from reference TRBV5-4 and TRBJ1-2, reads ETGVTQSPTHLIKTRGQQVTLRCSSQSGHNTVSWYQQALGQGPQFIFQYYREEENGRGNFPPRFSGLQFPNYSSELNVNALELDDSALYLCASSFGIGNYGYTFGSGTRLTVV.

The chain joins TRBV24-1 to TRBJ1-6; 7 bases match TRBD1. The CDR3 has 13 amino acids. Germline V gives CDR1 KGHDR, CDR2 SFDVKD. V was pared by 9 bases and J by 5 bases, with 3 bases of the junction left unmatched. The CDR3 DNA reads TGTGCCACCTTCGGACAGGATAATTCACCCCTCCACTTT. Its protein is CATFGQDNSPLHF.

This chain joins TRBV5-1 and TRBJ1-2; 8 positions agree with TRBD1. Germline V gene sequence: CDR1 SGHRS, CDR2 YFSETQ. Trimming removed 0 bases from V and 1 base from J; junction bases left unmatched: 5. This CDR3 is 16 amino acids long. This CDR3 is CASSLVQGASNYGYTF. The CDR3 bases are TGCGCCAGCAGCTTGGTGCAGGGGGCAAGTAACTATGGCTACACCTTC.

V is TRBV24-1 and J is TRBJ2-1; a possible D gene is TRBD1 (6 bases). V lost 4 bases and J 8 bases, leaving 20 bases between the germline ends. This CDR3 spans 16 amino acids. CDR1 KGHDR and CDR2 SFDVKD come from the germline V gene. The CDR3 coding sequence is TGTGCCACCAGTGACCCAGCACAGGGTCGAGTTGATGAGCAGTTCTTC. Amino acid sequence: CATSDPAQGRVDEQFF.

The V gene is TRBV5-1, the J gene TRBJ1-5; D unresolved. The V end lost 7 bases, the J end lost 5 bases, and 10 bases lay between the germline ends. The CDR3 is 12 residues long. CDR1 SGHRS and CDR2 YFSETQ come from the germline V gene. The CDR3 sequence: CASPERYQPQHF. In nucleotides, the CDR3 is TGCGCCAGCCCAGAACGCTATCAGCCCCAGCATTTT.

The chain recombines TRBV3-1 (or the pseudogene TRBV3-2) with TRBJ1-4; D gene unclear. Germline V gene lookup returns CDR1 LGHDT and CDR2 YNNKEL (reference sequence). The germline V and J ends were trimmed by 0 bases and 0 bases, with 11 bases remaining between them. CDR3 length: 17 amino acids. CDR3 nucleotide sequence: TGTGCCAGCAGCCAAGATAGGTCCGGAGCAACTAATGAAAAACTGTTTTTT. Translation gives CASSQDRSGATNEKLFF.

This clone was picked up one time. The chain joins TRBV27 to TRBJ2-2; the match to TRBD1 covers 8 bases. V was pared by 10 bases and J by 3 bases, with 10 bases of the junction left unmatched. In germline, CDR1 is MNHEY, CDR2 SMNVEV (reference sequence). This CDR3 contains 15 residues. The DNA of the CDR3 is TGTGCCAATATCCGGGGGACAGGAGACACCGGGGAGCTGTTTTTT. This sequence encodes CANIRGTGDTGELFF.

The rearrangement joins TRBV7-9 to TRBJ1-5, with TRBD1 as a possible D gene (6 bases). Germline loops: CDR1 SEHNR, CDR2 FQNEAQ (reference sequence). CDR3 size: 14 residues. The V end lost 4 bases, the J end lost 4 bases, and 11 bases lay between the germline ends. CDR3 bases: TGTGCCAGCAGCTCAGACAGGACGAATCAGCCCCAGCATTTT. Translated, it gives CASSSDRTNQPQHF.

The rearrangement joins TRBV10-1 to TRBJ1-5; D is uncertain. In germline, CDR1 is WNHNN, CDR2 SYGVQD (reference sequence). V was clipped by 10 bases and J by 10 bases, with 14 bases between them. The CDR3 has 11 amino acids. CDR3 protein: CATIPVRPQHF. CDR3 nucleotides: TGCGCCACTATCCCTGTTAGACCCCAGCATTTT.